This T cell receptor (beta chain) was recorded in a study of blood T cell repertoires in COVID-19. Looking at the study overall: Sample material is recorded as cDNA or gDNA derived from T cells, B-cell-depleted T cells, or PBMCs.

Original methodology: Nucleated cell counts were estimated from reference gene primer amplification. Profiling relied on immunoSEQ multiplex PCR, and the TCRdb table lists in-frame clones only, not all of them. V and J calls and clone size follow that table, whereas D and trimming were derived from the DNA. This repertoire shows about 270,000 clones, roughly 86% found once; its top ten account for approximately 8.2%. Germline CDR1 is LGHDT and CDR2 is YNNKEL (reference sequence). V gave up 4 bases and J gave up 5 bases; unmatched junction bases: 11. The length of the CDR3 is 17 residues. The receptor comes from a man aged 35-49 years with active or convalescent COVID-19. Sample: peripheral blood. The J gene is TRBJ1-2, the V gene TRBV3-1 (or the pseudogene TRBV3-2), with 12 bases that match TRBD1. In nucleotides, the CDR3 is TGTGCCAGCAGCCCAGGGACAGGGGGCTTCTCCTATTATGGCTACACCTTC. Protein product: CASSPGTGGFSYYGYTF.